This T cell receptor beta chain was profiled in a study of blood T cell repertoires in COVID-19. Turning to the study itself: Spain, Italy and the United States supplied samples that represented acute and convalescent COVID-19.

CDR3 size: 14 residues. Trimming stripped 1 base from V and 5 bases from J, with 6 bases between. Germline V CDR1 and CDR2: LGHDT, YNNKEL (reference sequence). The repertoire was sequenced with immunoSEQ multiplex PCR; TCRdb's copy has only in-frame clones and lacks some. Of about 110,000 clones in the sample, 71% are singletons; the top ten hold approximately 0.9%. This TCR was recovered from a human donor with acute or convalescent COVID-19. The donor label of this sample is uncertain. The chain links TRBV3-1 (or the pseudogene TRBV3-2) to TRBJ1-6, with D perhaps matching TRBD1 (5 bases). The sequenced sample consisted of peripheral blood. The DNA for the CDR3 is TGTGCCAGCAGCCAAGGGGGGGATAATTCACCCCTCCACTTT. Amino acid sequence: CASSQGGDNSPLHF.